Listed below are T cell receptor beta chains from one sample, sequenced in a study of blood T cell repertoires in COVID-19. Assay used: immunoSEQ multiplex PCR; TCRdb lists only in-frame clones, some missing. The table shows about 230,000 clones, with around 84% occurring only once. The sample comprised peripheral blood. These TCRs come from a woman between 40 and 50 years old who had recovered from COVID-19. The CDR3 runs from the conserved cysteine through the conserved F or W. A D gene is named only where the DNA matches it firmly. Only part of the rows carry a size: once, few, many, or a class if the clone is expanded.

D	V	size	J	DNA	CDR3
TRBD1	TRBV30	.	TRBJ1-2	TGTGCCGGGACAGGTAGTGGCTACACCTTC	CAGTGSGYTF
TRBD1	TRBV19	.	TRBJ2-6	TGTGCCAGTAGTATCTGGACAGGGAACGGGGCCAACGTCCTGACTTTC	CASSIWTGNGANVLTF
.	TRBV28	.	TRBJ1-2	TGTGCCAGCAATTTACTCGGACGAGGACAGAGATATGGCTACACCTTC	CASNLLGRGQRYGYTF
TRBD1	TRBV29-1	.	TRBJ2-7	TGCAGCGTTTCGGCAGGGGGCGAGAGCTCCTACGAGCAGTACTTC	CSVSAGGESSYEQYF
.	TRBV19	.	TRBJ1-1	TGTGCCAGTAGTATACTGACAGTCCCTAACACTGAAGCTTTCTTT	CASSILTVPNTEAFF
.	TRBV30	.	TRBJ1-1	TGTGCCTGGAGTGTATTAGCGTCGAACACTGAAGCTTTCTTT	CAWSVLASNTEAFF
TRBD1	TRBV4-2	.	TRBJ2-6	TGTGCCAGCAGCCCGACAGGGGCCCCACATGAGGCCAACGTCCTGACTTTC	CASSPTGAPHEANVLTF
TRBD1	TRBV5-8	.	TRBJ2-7	TGTGCCAGCTTCGAACAGGGGCGTTGGTACGAGCAGTACTTC	CASFEQGRWYEQYF
.	TRBV19	.	TRBJ2-3	TGTGCCACGGGGTCGTACACAGATACGCAGTATTTT	CATGSYTDTQYF
TRBD1	TRBV6-5	once	TRBJ1-2	TGTGCCAGCCACAAAACAGGGGAATGGTTATATGGCTACACCTTC	CASHKTGEWLYGYTF
TRBD1	TRBV19	.	TRBJ2-7	TGTGCCAGTAGTATCGGACAGGTTGGCGAGCAGTACTTC	CASSIGQVGEQYF
.	TRBV11-3	.	TRBJ1-1	TGTGCCAGCAGCTCCCCTCCGGGGAACACTGAAGCTTTCTTT	CASSSPPGNTEAFF
TRBD2	TRBV7-2	.	TRBJ2-2	TGTGCCAGCAGGCTAGCGGGGGTAACCGGGGAGCTGTTTTTT	CASRLAGVTGELFF
TRBD1	TRBV3-1/TRBV3-2	few	TRBJ1-4	TGTGCCAGCAGCCAAGAAGGGATGGACAGGGGAAAACTGTTTTTT	CASSQEGMDRGKLFF
.	TRBV24-1	.	TRBJ1-5	TGTGCCACCAGTGATTTCTCCAGCAATCAGCCCCAGCATTTT	CATSDFSSNQPQHF
.	TRBV9	once	TRBJ1-2	TGTGCCAGCAGCGTAGATAATGGAGGATCTATGGGCTACACCTTC	CASSVDNGGSMGYTF
.	TRBV27	.	TRBJ2-1	TGTGCCAGCAGGAGACCCAGGGGAACCTACAATGAGCAGTTCTTC	CASRRPRGTYNEQFF
.	TRBV12-3/TRBV12-4	once	TRBJ2-7	TGTGCCAGCAGTTTATCTACTTCCTACGAGCAGTACTTC	CASSLSTSYEQYF
.	TRBV3-1/TRBV3-2	.	TRBJ2-3	TGTGCCAGCAGCCAAGGAGTTCTGGGGCCAGATACGCAGTATTTT	CASSQGVLGPDTQYF
.	TRBV21-1	.	TRBJ1-5	TGTGCCAGCCCCGGCGACATGACAGGAAGAGATCAGCCCCAGCATTTT	CASPGDMTGRDQPQHF
.	TRBV19	.	TRBJ1-2	TGTGCCAGTAGTCACTCGTCCGGGAGAGACTATGGCTACACCTTC	CASSHSSGRDYGYTF
.	TRBV28	.	TRBJ2-2	TGTGCCAGCAGACTGCAACTCGACGGGGAGCTGTTTTTT	CASRLQLDGELFF
.	TRBV4-3	.	TRBJ2-1	TGCGCCAGCAGCCAAGACGCGGGGACCTACAATGAGCAGTTCTTC	CASSQDAGTYNEQFF
TRBD1	TRBV4-3	.	TRBJ1-2	TGCGCCAGCAGCCGAACGACAGGGACAGGCTACACCTTC	CASSRTTGTGYTF
TRBD1	TRBV18	.	TRBJ2-7	TGTGCCAGCTCAGCCCCGGGACAGGGGTCGTACGAGCAGTACTTC	CASSAPGQGSYEQYF
.	TRBV4-1	.	TRBJ2-5	TGCGCCAGCAGCCAAGTAGGAGCGGTCCAAGAGACCCAGTACTTC	CASSQVGAVQETQYF
TRBD1	TRBV27	.	TRBJ1-2	TGTGCCAGCGGGGGGGAGACAGGGGCCGGCTACACCTTC	CASGGETGAGYTF
.	TRBV9	few	TRBJ2-2	TGTGCCAGCAGCGTAGCCACAAGCACCGGGGAGCTGTTTTTT	CASSVATSTGELFF
TRBD1	TRBV10-2	.	TRBJ1-5	TGCGCCAGCAGTGAGCAGGGGGGTCAGCCCCAGCATTTT	CASSEQGGQPQHF
.	TRBV27	.	TRBJ2-7	TGTGCCAGCAGTTTATTCTTAGGACAGGGAGGGGAGCAGTACTTC	CASSLFLGQGGEQYF
TRBD1	TRBV7-3	.	TRBJ1-1	TGTGCCAGCAGCGGGACAGGGGGCACTGAAGCTTTCTTT	CASSGTGGTEAFF
TRBD1	TRBV6-1	.	TRBJ2-7	TGTGCCAGCAGTGACGGGACAGCCTACGAGCAGTACTTC	CASSDGTAYEQYF
TRBD1	TRBV6-2/TRBV6-3	.	TRBJ1-2	TGTGCCAGCAGTTACGACGGGACAGGGGTTGGCTACACCTTC	CASSYDGTGVGYTF
.	TRBV3-1/TRBV3-2	.	TRBJ2-5	TGTGCCAGCAGCCAAGGGGTTGAGCGGCAAGAGACCCAGTACTTC	CASSQGVERQETQYF
.	TRBV11-2	.	TRBJ2-1	TGTGCCAGCAAAGGGGGAGTTCTACTCAATGAGCAGTTCTTC	CASKGGVLLNEQFF
TRBD2	TRBV4-1	many	TRBJ2-2	TGCGCCAGCAGCGGGGAGACTAGCGGGAACACCGGGGAGCTGTTTTTT	CASSGETSGNTGELFF
.	TRBV5-1	few	TRBJ1-5	TGCGCCAGCAGCTTGACAGGTTATAGCAATCAGCCCCAGCATTTT	CASSLTGYSNQPQHF
.	TRBV6-5	.	TRBJ1-1	TGTGCCAGCCCTATTATTGGAGCGAACACTGAAGCTTTCTTT	CASPIIGANTEAFF
.	TRBV29-1	.	TRBJ1-2	TGCAGCGTTGATCCGGAGGGGCTATACTATGGCTACACCTTC	CSVDPEGLYYGYTF
.	TRBV4-1	.	TRBJ1-1	TGCGCCAGCAGCCAAGTTCGCAGGGGTCGGCGGGACACTGAAGCTTTCTTT	CASSQVRRGRRDTEAFF
.	TRBV13	.	TRBJ1-2	TGTGCCAGCAGCTTTTACGACCGCGACCCAACTAATGGCTACACCTTC	CASSFYDRDPTNGYTF
TRBD1	TRBV7-2	.	TRBJ1-4	TGTGCCAGCAGCTTAATCGGACAGGGGAGAAATGAAAAACTGTTTTTT	CASSLIGQGRNEKLFF
.	TRBV9	.	TRBJ2-6	TGTGCCAGCAGTGCGGTGTGGTCCTCTGGGGCCAACGTCCTGACTTTC	CASSAVWSSGANVLTF
.	TRBV5-1	few	TRBJ1-2	TGCGCCAGCAGCTTGGGGACAGCGGTGTATGGCTACACCTTC	CASSLGTAVYGYTF
.	TRBV19	.	TRBJ2-5	TGTGCCAGTAGTATGACTGGGCAAGAGACCCAGTACTTC	CASSMTGQETQYF
TRBD1	TRBV5-1	.	TRBJ2-7	TGCGCCAGCAGCCACGGACAGGGTAGGGGCTACGAGCAGTACTTC	CASSHGQGRGYEQYF
.	TRBV23-1	.	TRBJ2-7	TGCGCCAGCAGTCAATTAGACAGCTACGAGCAGTACTTC	CASSQLDSYEQYF
.	TRBV19	.	TRBJ1-6	TGTGCCAGTAAAGTAGTGAGCTCCTATAATTCACCCCTCCACTTT	CASKVVSSYNSPLHF